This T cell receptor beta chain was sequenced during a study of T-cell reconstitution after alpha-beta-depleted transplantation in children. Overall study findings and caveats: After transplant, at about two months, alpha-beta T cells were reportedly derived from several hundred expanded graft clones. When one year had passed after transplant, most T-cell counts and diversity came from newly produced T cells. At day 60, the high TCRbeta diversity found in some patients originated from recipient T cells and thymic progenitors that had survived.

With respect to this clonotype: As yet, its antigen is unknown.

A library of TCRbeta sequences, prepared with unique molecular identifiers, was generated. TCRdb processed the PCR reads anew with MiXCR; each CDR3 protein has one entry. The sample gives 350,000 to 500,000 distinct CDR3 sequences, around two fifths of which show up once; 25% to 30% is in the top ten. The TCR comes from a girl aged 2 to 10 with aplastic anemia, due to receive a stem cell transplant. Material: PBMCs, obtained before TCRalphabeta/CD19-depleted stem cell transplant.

CDR3 bases: TGTGCCAGCAGGGAAGGGGTAGGGCAGTTCTTC. This sequence encodes CASREGVGQFF. J is TRBJ2-1 and V is TRBV12-3 or TRBV12-4; D is perhaps TRBD1 (5 bases). This CDR3 region has 11 residues. With 6 bases removed from V and 12 bases from J, the gap between germline ends came to 12 bases.